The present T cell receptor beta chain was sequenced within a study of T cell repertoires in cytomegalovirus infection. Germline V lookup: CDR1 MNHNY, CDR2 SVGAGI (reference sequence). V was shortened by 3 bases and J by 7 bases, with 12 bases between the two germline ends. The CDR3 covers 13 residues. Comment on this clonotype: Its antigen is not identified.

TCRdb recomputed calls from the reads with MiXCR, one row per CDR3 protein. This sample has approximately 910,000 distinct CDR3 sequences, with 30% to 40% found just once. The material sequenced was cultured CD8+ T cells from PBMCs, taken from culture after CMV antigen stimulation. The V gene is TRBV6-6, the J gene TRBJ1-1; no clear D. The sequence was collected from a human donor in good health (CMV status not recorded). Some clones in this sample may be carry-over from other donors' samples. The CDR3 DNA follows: TGTGCCAGCAGTTATCTTGCAAGGGTTGAAGCTTTCTTT. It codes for CASSYLARVEAFF.